Below are 30 T cell receptor beta chains sequenced from a single sample in a study of T cell responses to AZD1222 COVID-19 vaccine. The protocol was immunoSEQ multiplex PCR, while the TCRdb copy is restricted to in-frame clones and leaves out a portion. The sample has roughly 110,000 clones; approximately 89% are singletons. Specimen: peripheral blood, collected on day 0 of AZD1222 vaccination. The receptor set was obtained from an adult in good health.

This clone was found a few times. The rearrangement joins TRBV9 to TRBJ2-7; perhaps TRBD2 as D (5 bases). This CDR3 comprises 13 residues. The ends were cut back, 2 bases at V and 9 bases at J, with 15 bases in the middle. Germline V gene lookup returns CDR1 SGDLS and CDR2 YYNGEE. The CDR3 DNA is TGTGCCAGCAGCGTTAGTATACGGGAAGTGCAGTACTTC. Protein product: CASSVSIREVQYF.

The chain recombines TRBV30 with TRBJ2-7; TRBD2 matches at 13 bases. The CDR3 contains 16 residues. Germline V gene lookup returns CDR1 GTSNPN and CDR2 SVGIG (reference sequence). Trimming removed 1 base from V and 0 bases from J; junction bases left unmatched: 3. This chain's CDR3 is CAWSAGLAGDSYEQYF. CDR3 in DNA: TGTGCCTGGAGTGCTGGACTAGCGGGGGACTCCTACGAGCAGTACTTC.

This chain connects TRBV6-2 or TRBV6-3 to TRBJ1-2; D not resolved. The CDR3 covers 17 residues. V lost 2 bases and J 4 bases, leaving 20 bases between the germline ends. Germline CDR1 reads MNHEY; CDR2 reads SVGEGT. The CDR3 DNA sequence: TGTGCCAGCAGTTACGGAGGTCAGAAAACAGCCGGCTATGGCTACACCTTC. Encoded protein: CASSYGGQKTAGYGYTF.

The chain joins TRBV21-1 to TRBJ2-7. TRBV21-1 is described as a pseudogene. The CDR3 consists of 11 residues. CDR3 in amino acids: CASSRRYEQYF. CDR3 DNA: TGTGCCAGCAGCAGACGCTACGAGCAGTACTTC.

The V call is TRBV12-3 or TRBV12-4, the J call TRBJ1-2; possible D gene TRBD1, 5 bases. The ends were cut back, 3 bases at V and 3 bases at J, with 8 bases in the middle. The CDR3 is made up of 13 amino acids. CDR3 residues: CASSLEGHYGYTF. CDR3 in DNA: TGTGCCAGCAGTTTGGAGGGACACTATGGCTACACCTTC.

This rearrangement joins TRBV5-1 to TRBJ2-7; 8 bases match TRBD1. Trimming removed 5 bases from V and 1 base from J; junction bases left unmatched: 5. There are 14 residues in the CDR3. Germline V CDR1 and CDR2: SGHRS, YFSETQ. DNA of the CDR3: TGCGCCAGCAGGAGGGACAGGCCTTCCTACGAGCAGTACTTC. This translates into CASRRDRPSYEQYF.

CDR3 nucleotide sequence: TGTGCCAGTAGTATCAATACCAAGGGCACAGTAGAAAATCAGCCCCAGCATTTT. This encodes CASSINTKGTVENQPQHF. This rearrangement joins TRBV19 to TRBJ1-5; D call uncertain. Looked up from germline, CDR1 is LNHDA and CDR2 is SQIVND (reference sequence). The V end was cut by 3 bases, the J end by 4 bases, with 22 bases between. CDR3 size: 18 residues.

The chain uses TRBV13 and TRBJ1-1; TRBD1 is a possible D gene (6 bases). The length of the CDR3 is 16 residues. Germline CDR1 is PRHDT and CDR2 is FYEKMQ (reference sequence). V was shortened by 5 bases and J by 3 bases, with 19 bases between the two germline ends. The CDR3, as DNA: TGTGCCAGCAGCATGATCCGGGGGGGCATGGACACTGAAGCTTTCTTT. Encoded protein: CASSMIRGGMDTEAFF.

The chain links TRBV5-5 to TRBJ2-5; no clear D gene. The CDR3 sequence is 13 residues long. V lost 1 base and J 5 bases, leaving 9 bases between the germline ends. The germline V gene encodes CDR1 SGHKS and CDR2 YYEKEE (reference sequence). The CDR3 loop is CASSLSPWETQYF. The CDR3 DNA is TGTGCCAGCAGCTTGTCGCCATGGGAGACCCAGTACTTC.

The chain has TRBV7-9 and TRBJ1-5; no firm D call. Germline assignment: CDR1 SEHNR and CDR2 FQNEAQ (reference sequence). Trimming cost V 3 bases and J 4 bases, with 7 bases left between them. The CDR3 runs 13 residues. CDR3 residues: CASSFGRNQPQHF. The CDR3 nucleotides are TGTGCCAGCAGCTTTGGAAGGAATCAGCCCCAGCATTTT. Variable domain in full (rest from reference TRBV7-9 and TRBJ1-5): DTGVSQNPRHKITKRGQNVTFRCDPISEHNRLYWYRQTLGQGPEFLTYFQNEAQLEKSRLLSDRFSAERPKGSFSTLEIQRTEQGDSAMYLCASSFGRNQPQHFGDGTRLSIL.

The V and J genes are TRBV7-6 and TRBJ2-3; possibly TRBD1 for D (6 bases). V lost 5 bases to trimming and J lost 4 bases, with 16 bases between them. The CDR3 sequence is 15 residues long. In germline, CDR1 is SGHVS, CDR2 FNYEAQ. The CDR3 region has the DNA TGTGCCAGCAGCCCTACTACAGGGTTTGCAGATACGCAGTATTTT. Its translation: CASSPTTGFADTQYF.

The DNA of the CDR3 is TGTGCCAGTAGTAGACAGGTTAACACTGAAGCTTTCTTT. Its protein is CASSRQVNTEAFF. This rearrangement joins TRBV19 to TRBJ1-1; possibly TRBD1 for D (6 bases). Germline V gives CDR1 LNHDA, CDR2 SQIVND (reference sequence). This CDR3 is built from 13 residues. V was shortened by 4 bases and J by 2 bases, with 8 bases between the two germline ends. The whole variable domain, remainder taken from reference TRBV19 and TRBJ1-1, is DGGITQSPKYLFRKEGQNVTLSCEQNLNHDAMYWYRQDPGQGLRLIYYSQIVNDFQKGDIAEGYSVSREKKESFPLTVTSAQKNPTAFYLCASSRQVNTEAFFGQGTRLTVV.

This chain links TRBV5-5 with TRBJ1-4; D not resolved. CDR1 is SGHKS and CDR2 is YYEKEE in the germline V gene (reference sequence). The CDR3 loop spans 15 amino acids. Trimming left V 1 base short and J 7 bases short, with 14 bases between. CDR3 sequence: CASSLRDGIGEKLFF. CDR3 nucleotide sequence: TGTGCCAGCAGCTTGCGTGACGGTATCGGTGAAAAACTGTTTTTT.

The chain recombines TRBV19 with TRBJ1-1; possibly TRBD1 for D (5 bases). Trimming removed 7 bases at V and 4 bases at J, with 16 bases between. Germline V CDR1 and CDR2: LNHDA, SQIVND (reference sequence). This CDR3 has 14 residues. The CDR3 sequence: CASKSGQKSTEAFF. CDR3 in DNA: TGTGCCAGTAAATCAGGGCAGAAGTCCACTGAAGCTTTCTTT. Full variable domain (outside the CDR3, taken from reference TRBV19 and TRBJ1-1): DGGITQSPKYLFRKEGQNVTLSCEQNLNHDAMYWYRQDPGQGLRLIYYSQIVNDFQKGDIAEGYSVSREKKESFPLTVTSAQKNPTAFYLCASKSGQKSTEAFFGQGTRLTVV.

This clone occurred once. V is TRBV20-1 and J is TRBJ2-1; unclear D gene. The germline V and J ends were trimmed by 5 bases and 5 bases, with 7 bases remaining between them. Germline CDR1 reads DFQATT; CDR2 reads SNEGSKA (reference sequence). The CDR3 totals 11 residues. The CDR3 DNA follows: TGCAGTGCTTCTAGGGACAATGAGCAGTTCTTC. Protein product: CSASRDNEQFF.

V is TRBV7-8 and J is TRBJ1-1; TRBD1 matches at 8 bases. J lost 0 bases, V lost 1 base, and 10 bases had no gene match. CDR1 is SGHVS, CDR2 FQNEAQ, per germline. The CDR3 loop spans 18 amino acids. The CDR3, as DNA: TGTGCCAGCAGCTTAGTTTGGACAGGGAGACTCATGAACACTGAAGCTTTCTTT. Protein product: CASSLVWTGRLMNTEAFF.

V is TRBV7-2 and J is TRBJ1-1; D is possibly TRBD1 (5 bases). This CDR3 has 14 residues. Germline V gene sequence: CDR1 SGHTA, CDR2 FQGNSA. The V end was cut by 5 bases, the J end by 1 base, with 11 bases between. CDR3 loop: CASSDDSQNTEAFF. The CDR3 DNA sequence: TGTGCCAGCAGCGACGACAGTCAGAACACTGAAGCTTTCTTT.

The rearrangement links TRBV25-1 to TRBJ2-7; 9 nucleotides align to TRBD1. CDR1 and CDR2 (germline): MGHDK, SYGVNS. The CDR3 runs 15 residues. The ends lost 7 bases at V and 5 bases at J; junction bases unmatched: 12. The CDR3 loop is CASIKGGTGFHEQYF. In DNA form, the CDR3 reads TGTGCCAGCATCAAGGGGGGGACAGGGTTCCACGAGCAGTACTTC.

The chain uses TRBV7-2 and TRBJ1-2, with a tentative D call TRBD1 (6 bases). Looked up from germline, CDR1 is SGHTA and CDR2 is FQGNSA. This CDR3 has 14 residues. V was shortened by 1 base and J by 7 bases, with 13 bases between the two germline ends. The CDR3 nucleotides are TGTGCCAGCAGCTTAGATCCAGGGGCTCGTGGCTACACCTTC. Amino acid sequence: CASSLDPGARGYTF.

J is TRBJ1-2 and V is TRBV9; 12 bases align to TRBD1. Germline loops: CDR1 SGDLS, CDR2 YYNGEE. Trimming at V came to 6 bases and at J to 6 bases, leaving 12 bases not matched to a gene. This CDR3 comprises 16 residues. CDR3 DNA sequence: TGTGCCAGCACTACATCCGGGACAGGGGGCAGAAATGGCTACACCTTC. This codes for CASTTSGTGGRNGYTF.

This chain links TRBV5-1 with TRBJ1-2; 9 bases align to TRBD1. V gave up 3 bases and J gave up 6 bases; unmatched junction bases: 15. The CDR3 sequence is 17 residues long. Germline values: CDR1 SGHRS, CDR2 YFSETQ. The CDR3 nucleotides read TGCGCCAGCAGCTACGATCGAGGGGGGACAGGGCTGGATGGCTACACCTTC. Its translation: CASSYDRGGTGLDGYTF. The variable domain in full, with the rest retrieved from reference TRBV5-1 and TRBJ1-2, is KAGVTQTPRYLIKTRGQQVTLSCSPISGHRSVSWYQQTPGQGLQFLFEYFSETQRNKGNFPGRFSGRQFSNSRSEMNVSTLELGDSALYLCASSYDRGGTGLDGYTFGSGTRLTVV.

Remarks on this clone: In the same sample, other DNA sequences code for this CDR3. The V call is TRBV12-3 or TRBV12-4, the J call TRBJ1-1; 7 nucleotides line up with TRBD1. Unmatched junction bases numbered 3, after V lost 7 bases and J lost 1 base. This CDR3 is 13 amino acids long. CDR3 nucleotide sequence: TGTGCCAGCACTAGACAGGGGAACACTGAAGCTTTCTTT. Translated, it gives CASTRQGNTEAFF.

This chain joins TRBV7-9 and TRBJ1-5; D is ambiguous. Trimming shortened V by 5 bases and J by 3 bases, and 20 bases separated the two germline ends. The CDR3 is 17 amino acids. Germline assignment: CDR1 SEHNR and CDR2 FQNEAQ (reference sequence). The CDR3 is CASSDASTARTNQPQHF. The CDR3 DNA follows: TGTGCCAGCAGCGACGCTAGTACCGCTAGAACCAATCAGCCCCAGCATTTT.

The chain carries TRBV6-2 or TRBV6-3 and TRBJ2-7; D is undetermined. The CDR3 length is 13 residues. The V and J ends lost 6 bases and 2 bases respectively, with 11 bases between them. CDR1 and CDR2 from the germline V gene are MNHEY and SVGEGT. The CDR3 here is CASSPGTTYEQYF. The CDR3 DNA is TGTGCCAGCAGCCCCGGAACTACCTACGAGCAGTACTTC.

The chain recombines TRBV27 with TRBJ2-2, with D possibly called TRBD1 or TRBD2 (5 bases each). Trimming removed 5 bases at V and 9 bases at J, with 13 bases between. This CDR3 spans 13 amino acids. Per germline, CDR1 MNHEY and CDR2 SMNVEV (reference sequence). The DNA of the CDR3 is TGTGCCAGCAGTGGCAGGGAGTTTCGGGAGCTGTTTTTT. Its protein is CASSGREFRELFF.

Only one count was recorded for this clone. V gene TRBV5-1 combines with J gene TRBJ2-7; 9 nucleotides align to TRBD1. CDR1 and CDR2 (germline): SGHRS, YFSETQ. V lost 3 bases and J lost 5; bases outside the gene matches: 3. CDR3 length equals 13 residues. CDR3 sequence (DNA): TGCGCCAGCAGCTGGGACAGGGCGAACGAGCAGTACTTC. Translation gives CASSWDRANEQYF.

The rearrangement uses TRBV6-5 and TRBJ2-3; D not resolved. The CDR3 is 13 residues long. V was cut by 10 bases and J by 4 bases, with 15 bases left in between. Germline CDR1 MNHEY, CDR2 SVGAGI. The CDR3 sequence is CATLRGAADTQYF. The CDR3 region has the DNA TGTGCCACCTTACGTGGTGCGGCAGATACGCAGTATTTT.

The gene calls are TRBV2 and TRBJ2-2, with 10 bases lining up with TRBD1. With V trimmed by 5 bases and J by 3 bases, 3 bases remained unmatched. Germline CDR1 and CDR2: SNHLY and FYNNEI. This CDR3 is built from 15 residues. The CDR3: CASSPGTGDTGELFF. DNA for the CDR3: TGTGCCAGCAGTCCCGGGACAGGGGACACCGGGGAGCTGTTTTTT.

The genes are TRBV5-1 and TRBJ2-7; no clear D. Trimming pared 4 bases from V and 5 bases from J, leaving 7 bases between. Looked up from germline, CDR1 is SGHRS and CDR2 is YFSETQ. The CDR3 loop spans 11 amino acids. The CDR3: CASSDLDEQYF. DNA for the CDR3: TGCGCCAGCAGCGATCTTGACGAGCAGTACTTC.

The chain joins TRBV25-1 to TRBJ1-1, with no clear D. The CDR3 covers 12 residues. Trimming removed 2 bases at V and 3 bases at J, with 4 bases between. From germline, CDR1 is MGHDK and CDR2 SYGVNS. CDR3 amino acids: CASSERDTEAFF. CDR3 coding DNA: TGTGCCAGCAGTGAACGCGACACTGAAGCTTTCTTT. The whole variable domain, remainder taken from reference TRBV25-1 and TRBJ1-1, is EADIYQTPRYLVIGTGKKITLECSQTMGHDKMYWYQQDPGMELHLIHYSYGVNSTEKGDLSSESTVSRIRTEHFPLTLESARPSHTSQYLCASSERDTEAFFGQGTRLTVV.